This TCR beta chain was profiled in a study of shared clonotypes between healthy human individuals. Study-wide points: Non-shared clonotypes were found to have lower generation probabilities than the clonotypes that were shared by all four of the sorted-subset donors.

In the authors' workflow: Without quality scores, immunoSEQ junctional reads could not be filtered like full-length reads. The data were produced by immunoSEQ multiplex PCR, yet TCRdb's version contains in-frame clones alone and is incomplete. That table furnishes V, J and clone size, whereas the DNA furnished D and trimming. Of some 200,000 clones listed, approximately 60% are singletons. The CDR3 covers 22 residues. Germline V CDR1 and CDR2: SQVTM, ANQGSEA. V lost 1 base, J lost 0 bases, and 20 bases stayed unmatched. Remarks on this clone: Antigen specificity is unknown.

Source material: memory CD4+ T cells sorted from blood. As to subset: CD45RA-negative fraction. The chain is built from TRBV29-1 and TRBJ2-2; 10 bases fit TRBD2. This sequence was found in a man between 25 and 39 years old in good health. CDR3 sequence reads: CSVEVRNPSPPAGGPNTGELFF. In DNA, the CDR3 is TGCAGCGTTGAAGTAAGAAACCCCTCTCCCCCAGCGGGAGGGCCGAACACCGGGGAGCTGTTTTTT.